The rows below give T cell receptor beta chains drawn from one sample of a study of blood T cell repertoires in COVID-19. Method: immunoSEQ multiplex PCR; TCRdb's copy keeps in-frame clones and lacks some. Among 260,000 or so clones, roughly 76% were seen once, and the ten largest hold roughly 7.4%. Source material: peripheral blood. The receptors were gathered from a woman of 80 years or more with COVID-19, enrolled during active disease. Both conserved end residues are part of each CDR3. The D gene is left open where the match is weak. For some rows the clone size is stated as once, few or many, or as a class when expanded; others skip it.

. TRBJ2-7 TRBV3-1/TRBV3-2 TRBD2 TGTGCCAGCAGCCAAGGAAATAGCGGGGGCTACGAGCAGTACTTC CASSQGNSGGYEQYF
. TRBJ1-6 TRBV6-5 TRBD1 TGTGCCACCGCGACAGGGGCTTATAATTCACCCCTCCACTTT CATATGAYNSPLHF
. TRBJ1-2 TRBV30 . TGTGCCTGGAGTGTAGGGGCAGGGCTAGGCTACACCTTC CAWSVGAGLGYTF
. TRBJ1-3 TRBV7-6 . TGTGCCAGCAGCTTTTCGGTCGACTCTGGAAACACCATATATTTT CASSFSVDSGNTIYF
. TRBJ1-2 TRBV14 . TGTGCCAGCAGCCAAGGTGTTAGACAGGACGGCTACACCTTC CASSQGVRQDGYTF
. TRBJ2-3 TRBV3-1/TRBV3-2 TRBD2 TGTGCCAGCAGCACTAGCGGGGGGGCCCAAGATACGCAGTATTTT CASSTSGGAQDTQYF
. TRBJ2-7 TRBV5-4 TRBD1 TGTGCCAGCAGCTTGGAGGACAGGGGGTCCTACGAGCAGTACTTC CASSLEDRGSYEQYF
. TRBJ2-7 TRBV2 TRBD2 TGTGCCAGTTTCCTCCTAGCGGGGGGTACGATGGGCGAGCAGTACTTC CASFLLAGGTMGEQYF
. TRBJ2-3 TRBV5-1 TRBD2 TGCGCCAGCAGCTTGACTAGCGGACGGGAAGATACGCAGTATTTT CASSLTSGREDTQYF
. TRBJ2-6 TRBV2 . TGTGCCAGCAGAGAACAGGGTTCTAGGGCCAACGTCCTGACTTTC CASREQGSRANVLTF
. TRBJ2-1 TRBV5-1 . TGCGCCAGCAGCCCGTCATTAGCGGTCTACAATGAGCAGTTCTTC CASSPSLAVYNEQFF
. TRBJ1-5 TRBV28 . TGTGCCAGCAGGAGGAGCGGAGGTCAGCCCCAGCATTTT CASRRSGGQPQHF
. TRBJ1-2 TRBV6-5 TRBD1 TGTGCCAGCAGCCAGGGGGGTGGTGGCTACACCTTC CASSQGGGGYTF
. TRBJ2-1 TRBV7-2 . TGTGCCAGCATGTTAGAGGCCTTATCTCGGCAGTTCTTC CASMLEALSRQFF
. TRBJ2-5 TRBV7-3 . TGTGCCAGCAGCCCATCTTTAAGAGAGGAGACCCAGTACTTC CASSPSLREETQYF
once TRBJ1-1 TRBV4-3 . TGCGCCAGCAGCCAGGCCGCCAGGGGAAGGGGTGACACTGAAGCTTTCTTT CASSQAARGRGDTEAFF
. TRBJ2-3 TRBV2 TRBD1 TGTGCCAGCAGGGCACAGGGGGCGGTAAGAGATACGCAGTATTTT CASRAQGAVRDTQYF
. TRBJ2-5 TRBV5-4 TRBD1 TGTGCCAGCAGAACCGGGACAGAAGAGACCCAGTACTTC CASRTGTEETQYF
. TRBJ1-3 TRBV28 TRBD1 TGTGCCAGCAGTTTAAGAAGAGCAGGGGGCCTATCTTTCTCTGGAAACACCATATATTTT CASSLRRAGGLSFSGNTIYF
. TRBJ1-2 TRBV4-1 TRBD1 TGCGCCAGCAGCCTCACAGACAGGGGTTACAACTATGGCTACACCTTC CASSLTDRGYNYGYTF
. TRBJ2-2 TRBV28 . TGTGCCAGCAACCCCCCTATCGGGGAGCTGTTTTTT CASNPPIGELFF
few TRBJ2-5 TRBV7-2 . TGTGCCAGCAGCATACAAGAGACCCAGTACTTC CASSIQETQYF
. TRBJ1-2 TRBV5-4 . TGTGCCAGCAGCCAGCTATCTCAGGGAGGCTATGGCTACACCTTC CASSQLSQGGYGYTF
. TRBJ1-4 TRBV5-1 TRBD1 TGCGCCAGCAGCTTGGCCCCACAGGGGACTAATGAAAAACTGTTTTTT CASSLAPQGTNEKLFF
. TRBJ2-5 TRBV5-4 TRBD2 TGTGCCAGCAGGACTAGCGGGAAGGGAGGAGGGGAGACCCAGTACTTC CASRTSGKGGGETQYF
. TRBJ1-2 TRBV7-9 . TGTGCCAGCAGCCGGGACACCTCTAACTATGGCTACACCTTC CASSRDTSNYGYTF
. TRBJ2-2 TRBV7-2 . TGTGCCAGCAGGACTAGTAGGGGAACCGGGGAGCTGTTTTTT CASRTSRGTGELFF
. TRBJ2-3 TRBV5-1 . TGCGCCAGCAGCTTGGAAGGGGGGGCCGGAGATACGCAGTATTTT CASSLEGGAGDTQYF
once TRBJ1-2 TRBV5-4 . TGTGCCAGCAGCTTGGATCGAGACTATGGCTACACCTTC CASSLDRDYGYTF
. TRBJ2-3 TRBV7-2 TRBD2 TGTGCCAGCCAGCCCAGAAGCGGGAGAATGGCAGATACGCAGTATTTT CASQPRSGRMADTQYF
. TRBJ2-2 TRBV24-1 TRBD1 TGTGCCACCAGTGACAGTCGACAGGGGGCGTCCGGGGAGCTGTTTTTT CATSDSRQGASGELFF
. TRBJ1-5 TRBV2 TRBD1 TGTGCCAGCAGTCCTCGGACAGGGAACAATCAGCCCCAGCATTTT CASSPRTGNNQPQHF
. TRBJ1-1 TRBV6-6 TRBD1 TGTGCCAGCAGTCACAGGGGGGAGGGGACTGAAGCTTTCTTT CASSHRGEGTEAFF
. TRBJ2-7 TRBV27 TRBD2 TGTGCCAGCAGTAACCCGACGGGGGGGACTAAGAGGAAGTACTTC CASSNPTGGTKRKYF
. TRBJ1-5 TRBV6-2/TRBV6-3 TRBD1 TGTGCCAGCAGTTACTCGAGCTGGACAGGGGGTATAGTGGGCAATCAGCCCCAGCATTTT CASSYSSWTGGIVGNQPQHF
. TRBJ1-1 TRBV2 . TGTGCCAGCAGGGGCCAGATGAACACTGAAGCTTTCTTT CASRGQMNTEAFF
. TRBJ2-5 TRBV7-2 . TGTGCCAGCAGTCTCACTAGTTTAGAGACCCAGTACTTC CASSLTSLETQYF
few TRBJ2-4 TRBV7-8 TRBD1 TGTGCCAGCAGCCAGAACGACAGGGGACTAGCCAAAAACATTCAGTACTTC CASSQNDRGLAKNIQYF
. TRBJ2-5 TRBV18 TRBD2 TGTGCCAGCTCACCGCTCGTTAGCGGGGGGGCGGCAGAGACCCAGTACTTC CASSPLVSGGAAETQYF
. TRBJ2-1 TRBV25-1 TRBD1 TGTGCCAGCAGTGAATGGACAGGGCAGGGGAATGAGCAGTTCTTC CASSEWTGQGNEQFF
. TRBJ1-3 TRBV3-1/TRBV3-2 . TGTGCGACCAGGGCTCCTGGAAACACCATATATTTT CATRAPGNTIYF
. TRBJ2-2 TRBV14 TRBD2 TGTGCCAGCAGCCAACGGAAGGGGAGGGACGTATCCGGGGAGCTGTTTTTT CASSQRKGRDVSGELFF
. TRBJ2-5 TRBV10-2 TRBD2 TGCGCCAGCAGTGAGCAGCGGGAGGGTTTTGAAGAGACCCAGTACTTC CASSEQREGFEETQYF
. TRBJ1-2 TRBV18 . TGTGCCAGCTCACCCAAGGCAGGCCCTGGCTACACCTTC CASSPKAGPGYTF
. TRBJ1-1 TRBV2 . TGTGCCAGCACTTACATAAGAATGAACACTGAAGCTTTCTTT CASTYIRMNTEAFF
. TRBJ2-1 TRBV7-9 TRBD2 TGTGCCAGCAGCTTAGTACTAGCGGGTGAGCAGTTCTTC CASSLVLAGEQFF
. TRBJ2-3 TRBV7-8 . TGTGCCAGCAGCCCCCGGTCCCGAGGCGATACGCAGTATTTT CASSPRSRGDTQYF
. TRBJ2-3 TRBV6-4 TRBD1 TGTGCCAGCAGTACCCGGGACAGGGCGACAGATACGCAGTATTTT CASSTRDRATDTQYF
. TRBJ2-4 TRBV7-8 TRBD2 TGTGCCAGCAGCTTTTACGTAGCGGGAGGGGGGCGAAACATTCAGTACTTC CASSFYVAGGGRNIQYF
few TRBJ2-7 TRBV9 . TGTGCCAGCAGCGGCGATCCTCTCCCCTCCGAGCAGTACTTC CASSGDPLPSEQYF
. TRBJ2-5 TRBV6-5 . TGTGCCAGCAGACCTATAGCGGCAGAGACCCAGTACTTC CASRPIAAETQYF
few TRBJ1-5 TRBV10-2 . TGCGCCAGTAGAGGTCAGAGGATAAATCAGCCCCAGCATTTT CASRGQRINQPQHF
. TRBJ2-3 TRBV30 . TGTGCCCGCACCGCCGGGGGAAGCACAGATACGCAGTATTTT CARTAGGSTDTQYF
. TRBJ1-4 TRBV19 . TGTGCCAGTAGTATTGGCACACAGACTATCCTGTTTTTT CASSIGTQTILFF
. TRBJ2-2 TRBV28 . TGTGCCAGCAGTGGCCCATTAGGGGTCGGGGAGCTGTTTTTT CASSGPLGVGELFF
few TRBJ2-7 TRBV9 . TGTGCCAGCAGCGTAGACGGGGGACAGAAGGAGCAGTACTTC CASSVDGGQKEQYF
once TRBJ2-3 TRBV4-1 . TGCGCCAGCAGCCAAGAAGAGGCCCTGAGGGGGACAGATACGCAGTATTTT CASSQEEALRGTDTQYF